Below, one T cell receptor (beta chain) is given with its context. The sample originates from a study of blood T cell repertoires in COVID-19. TCRdb's copy holds only in-frame clones and misses some; the assay was immunoSEQ multiplex PCR. The data show approximately 300,000 clones, with around 89% seen just once and 6.4% held by the top ten. Losses at the gene ends were 2 bases for V and 7 bases for J; bases not matched to a gene: 4. The CDR3 has 15 residues. Per the germline V gene, CDR1 is MNHEY and CDR2 is SVGAGI. The sequence was obtained from a man younger than 30 who had recovered from COVID-19. Sequencing used peripheral blood. This sequence joins TRBV6-5 and TRBJ1-6; TRBD1 matches at 8 bases. The DNA of the CDR3 is TGTGCCAGCAGTTACAGGACAGGGCAAAATTCACCCCTCCACTTT. Residues: CASSYRTGQNSPLHF.